Only a few counts were recorded for the clone carrying this T cell receptor beta chain. Its antigen is still unknown. The data derive from a study of CD8+ T cells in alopecia areata. Across the study: Those treated were given oral tofacitinib at 5 to 10 mg twice daily.

Peripheral blood samples and lesional scalp punch biopsies were obtained from alopecia areata patients. cDNA prepared by RNA extraction and subsequent reverse transcription served as the template for sequencing. The assay was immunoSEQ multiplex PCR, and TCRdb's table has in-frame clones only and misses some. The data hold 130,000 to 150,000 clones, with 47% observed a single time. Study findings and constraints: Compared with normal scalp, lesional scalp had higher clonality and more expanded CD8+ clones.

The sequencing input was CD4+ T cells sorted from blood. This TCR was recovered from a human donor with alopecia areata.

This CDR3 is CASSSTWNTGELFF. CDR3 coding DNA: TGTGCCAGCAGCAGTACATGGAACACCGGGGAGCTGTTTTTT. The V call is TRBV27, the J call TRBJ2-2; D gene uncertain. The ends were cut back, 6 bases at V and 1 base at J, with 9 bases in the middle. Per germline, CDR1 MNHEY and CDR2 SMNVEV (reference sequence). The CDR3 has 14 amino acids.